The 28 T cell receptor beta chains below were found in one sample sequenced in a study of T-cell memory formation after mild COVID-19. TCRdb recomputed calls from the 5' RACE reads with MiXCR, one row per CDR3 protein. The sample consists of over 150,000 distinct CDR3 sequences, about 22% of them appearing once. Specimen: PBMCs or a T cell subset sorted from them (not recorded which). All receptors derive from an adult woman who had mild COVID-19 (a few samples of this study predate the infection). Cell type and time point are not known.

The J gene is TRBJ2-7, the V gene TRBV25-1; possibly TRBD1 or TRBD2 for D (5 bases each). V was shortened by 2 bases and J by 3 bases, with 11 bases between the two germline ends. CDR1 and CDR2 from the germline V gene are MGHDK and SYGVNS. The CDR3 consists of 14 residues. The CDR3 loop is CASSEEGRIYEQYF. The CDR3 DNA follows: TGTGCCAGCAGTGAAGAGGGGCGCATCTACGAGCAGTACTTC.

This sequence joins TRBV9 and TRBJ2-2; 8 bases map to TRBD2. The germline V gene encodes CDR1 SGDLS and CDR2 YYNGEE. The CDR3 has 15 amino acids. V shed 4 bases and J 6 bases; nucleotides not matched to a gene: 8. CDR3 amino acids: CASSTPGGGAGELFF. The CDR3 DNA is TGTGCCAGCAGCACCCCCGGGGGGGGCGCCGGGGAGCTGTTTTTT. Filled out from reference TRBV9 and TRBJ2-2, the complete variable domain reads DSGVTQTPKHLITATGQRVTLRCSPRSGDLSVYWYQQSLDQGLQFLIQYYNGEERAKGNILERFSAQQFPDLHSELNLSSLELGDSALYFCASSTPGGGAGELFFGEGSRLTVL.

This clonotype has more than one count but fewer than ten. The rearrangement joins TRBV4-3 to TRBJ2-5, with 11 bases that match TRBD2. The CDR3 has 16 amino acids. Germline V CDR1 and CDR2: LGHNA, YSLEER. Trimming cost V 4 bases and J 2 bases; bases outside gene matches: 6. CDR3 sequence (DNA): TGCGCCAGCAGCCCTGGGGCTAGCGGGAGGCAAGAGACCCAGTACTTC. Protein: CASSPGASGRQETQYF.

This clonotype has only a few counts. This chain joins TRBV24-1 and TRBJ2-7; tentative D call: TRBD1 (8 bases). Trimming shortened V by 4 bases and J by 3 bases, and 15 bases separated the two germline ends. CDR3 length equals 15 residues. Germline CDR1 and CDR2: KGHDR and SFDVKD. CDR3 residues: CATSDTDREGYEQYF. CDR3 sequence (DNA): TGTGCCACCAGTGACACGGACAGGGAGGGCTACGAGCAGTACTTC.

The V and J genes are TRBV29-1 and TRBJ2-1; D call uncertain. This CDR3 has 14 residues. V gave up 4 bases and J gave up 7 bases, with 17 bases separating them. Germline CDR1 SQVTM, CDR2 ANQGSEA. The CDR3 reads CSVVPPTSTNEQFF. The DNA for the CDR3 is TGCAGCGTTGTTCCCCCGACTTCGACGAATGAGCAGTTCTTC.

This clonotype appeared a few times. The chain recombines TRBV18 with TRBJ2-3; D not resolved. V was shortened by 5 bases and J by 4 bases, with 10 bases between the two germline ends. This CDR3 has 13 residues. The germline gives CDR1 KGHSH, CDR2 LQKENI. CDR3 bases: TGTGCCAGCTCAACGGACCCGGCAGATACGCAGTATTTT. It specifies CASSTDPADTQYF.

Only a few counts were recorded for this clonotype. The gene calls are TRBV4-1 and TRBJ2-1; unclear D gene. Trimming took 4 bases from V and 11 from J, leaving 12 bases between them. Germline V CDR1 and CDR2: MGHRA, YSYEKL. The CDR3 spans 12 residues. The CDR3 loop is CASSPRAAQQFF. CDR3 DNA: TGCGCCAGCAGCCCCCGGGCCGCCCAGCAGTTCTTC.

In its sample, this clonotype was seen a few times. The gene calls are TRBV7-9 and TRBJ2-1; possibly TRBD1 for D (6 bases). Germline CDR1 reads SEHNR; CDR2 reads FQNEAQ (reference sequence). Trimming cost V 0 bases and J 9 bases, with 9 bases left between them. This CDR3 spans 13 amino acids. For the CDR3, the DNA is TGTGCCAGCAGCTTAGCAGGGGGTAGTGAGCAGTTCTTC. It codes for CASSLAGGSEQFF.

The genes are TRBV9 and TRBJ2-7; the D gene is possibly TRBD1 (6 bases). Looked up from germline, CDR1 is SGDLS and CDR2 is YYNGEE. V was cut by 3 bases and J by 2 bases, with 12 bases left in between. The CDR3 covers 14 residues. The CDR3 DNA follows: TGTGCCAGCAGCGCGCAGGACAGCACCTACGAGCAGTACTTC. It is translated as CASSAQDSTYEQYF.

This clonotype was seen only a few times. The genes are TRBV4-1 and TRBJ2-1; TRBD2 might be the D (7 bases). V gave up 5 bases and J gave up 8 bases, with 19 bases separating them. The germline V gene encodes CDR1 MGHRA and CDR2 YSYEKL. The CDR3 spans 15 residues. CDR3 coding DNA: TGCGCCAGCAGCGCGCGCGGGGGCCTCGGGGATGAGCAGTTCTTC. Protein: CASSARGGLGDEQFF.

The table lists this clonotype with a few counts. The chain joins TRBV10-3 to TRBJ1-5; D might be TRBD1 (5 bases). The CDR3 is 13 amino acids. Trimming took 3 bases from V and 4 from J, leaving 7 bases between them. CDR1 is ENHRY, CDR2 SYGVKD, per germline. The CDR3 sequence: CAISEDRNQPQHF. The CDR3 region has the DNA TGTGCCATCAGTGAAGACAGAAATCAGCCCCAGCATTTT.

The CDR3 is CASSPSGGGKFMDYGYTF. The DNA for the CDR3 is TGTGCCAGCAGCCCTAGTGGAGGGGGCAAATTTATGGACTATGGCTACACCTTC. The chain carries TRBV7-9 and TRBJ1-2; TRBD1 matches at 7 bases. Germline CDR1 SEHNR, CDR2 FQNEAQ (reference sequence). V shed 5 bases, J shed 3 bases, and the junction held 18 bases outside the gene matches. This CDR3 spans 18 amino acids.

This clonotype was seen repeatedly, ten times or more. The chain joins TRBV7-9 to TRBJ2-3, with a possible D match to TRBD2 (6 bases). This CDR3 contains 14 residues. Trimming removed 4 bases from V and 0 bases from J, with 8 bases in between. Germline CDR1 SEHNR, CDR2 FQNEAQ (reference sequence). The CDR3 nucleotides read TGTGCCAGCAGCTCCGGGACTAGCACAGATACGCAGTATTTT. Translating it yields CASSSGTSTDTQYF.

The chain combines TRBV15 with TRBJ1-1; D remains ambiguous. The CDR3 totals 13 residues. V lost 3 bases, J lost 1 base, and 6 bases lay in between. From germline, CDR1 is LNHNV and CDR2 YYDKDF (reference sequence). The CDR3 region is CATSRTENTEAFF. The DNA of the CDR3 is TGTGCCACCAGCAGGACGGAGAACACTGAAGCTTTCTTT.

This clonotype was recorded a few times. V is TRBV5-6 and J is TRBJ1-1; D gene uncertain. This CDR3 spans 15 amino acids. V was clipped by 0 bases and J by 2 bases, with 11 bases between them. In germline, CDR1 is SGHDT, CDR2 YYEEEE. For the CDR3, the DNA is TGTGCCAGCAGCTTGGGTGAGGCTCTTAACACTGAAGCTTTCTTT. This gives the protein CASSLGEALNTEAFF. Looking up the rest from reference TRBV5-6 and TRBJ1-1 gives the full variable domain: DAGVTQSPTHLIKTRGQQVTLRCSPKSGHDTVSWYQQALGQGPQFIFQYYEEEERQRGNFPDRFSGHQFPNYSSELNVNALLLGDSALYLCASSLGEALNTEAFFGQGTRLTVV.

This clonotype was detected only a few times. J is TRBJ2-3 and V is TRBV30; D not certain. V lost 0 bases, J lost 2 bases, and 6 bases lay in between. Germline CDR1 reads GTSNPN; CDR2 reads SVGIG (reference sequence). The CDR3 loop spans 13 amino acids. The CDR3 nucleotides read TGTGCCTGGAGTGTCGGTCACACAGATACGCAGTATTTT. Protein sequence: CAWSVGHTDTQYF.

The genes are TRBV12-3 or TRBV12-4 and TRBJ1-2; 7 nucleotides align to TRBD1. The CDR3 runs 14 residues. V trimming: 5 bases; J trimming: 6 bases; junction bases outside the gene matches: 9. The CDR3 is CASSPWTGDHGYTF. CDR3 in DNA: TGTGCCAGCAGTCCGTGGACAGGCGACCATGGCTACACCTTC.

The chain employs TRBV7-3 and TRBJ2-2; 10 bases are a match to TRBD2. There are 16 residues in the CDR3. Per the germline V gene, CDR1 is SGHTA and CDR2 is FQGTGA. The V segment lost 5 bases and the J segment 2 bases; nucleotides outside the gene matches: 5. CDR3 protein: CASSRRTSGNTGELFF. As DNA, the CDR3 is TGTGCCAGCAGCCGACGGACTAGCGGTAACACCGGGGAGCTGTTTTTT.

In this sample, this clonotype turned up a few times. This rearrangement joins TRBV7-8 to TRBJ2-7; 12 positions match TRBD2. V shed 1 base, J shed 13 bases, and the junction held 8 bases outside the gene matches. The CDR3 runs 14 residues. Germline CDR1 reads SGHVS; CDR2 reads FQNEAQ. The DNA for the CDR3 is TGTGCCAGCAGCTTAGTTCTGCTAGCGGGAGGGGTTTACTTC. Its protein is CASSLVLLAGGVYF. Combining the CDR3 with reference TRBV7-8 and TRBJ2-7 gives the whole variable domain GAGVSQSPRYKVAKRGQDVALRCDPISGHVSLFWYQQALGQGPEFLTYFQNEAQLDKSGLPSDRFFAERPEGSVSTLKIQRTQQEDSAVYLCASSLVLLAGGVYFGPGTRLTVT.

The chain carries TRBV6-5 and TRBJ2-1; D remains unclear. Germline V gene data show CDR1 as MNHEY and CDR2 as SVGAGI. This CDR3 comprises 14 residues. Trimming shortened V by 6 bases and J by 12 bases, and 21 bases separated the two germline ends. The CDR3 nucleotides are TGTGCCAGCAGCCCCGCCGGCCCTCGCTTTGGGCAGTTCTTC. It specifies CASSPAGPRFGQFF.

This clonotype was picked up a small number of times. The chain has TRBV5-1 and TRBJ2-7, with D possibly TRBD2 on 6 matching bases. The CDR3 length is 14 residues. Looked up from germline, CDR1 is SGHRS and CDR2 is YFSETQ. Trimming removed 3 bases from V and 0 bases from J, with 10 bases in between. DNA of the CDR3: TGCGCCAGCAGCTGGACGGGGGTCTCCTACGAGCAGTACTTC. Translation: CASSWTGVSYEQYF.

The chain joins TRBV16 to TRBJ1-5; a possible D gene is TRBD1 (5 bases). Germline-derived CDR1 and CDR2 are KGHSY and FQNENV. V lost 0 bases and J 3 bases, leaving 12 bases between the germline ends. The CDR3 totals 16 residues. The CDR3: CASSQSTGPVNQPQHF. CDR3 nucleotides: TGTGCCAGCAGCCAATCAACGGGGCCGGTCAATCAGCCCCAGCATTTT.

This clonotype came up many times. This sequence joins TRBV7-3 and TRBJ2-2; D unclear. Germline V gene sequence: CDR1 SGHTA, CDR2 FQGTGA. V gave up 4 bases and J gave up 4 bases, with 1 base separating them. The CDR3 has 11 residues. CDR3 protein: CASSSTGELFF. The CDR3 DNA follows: TGTGCCAGCAGCTCCACCGGGGAGCTGTTTTTT.

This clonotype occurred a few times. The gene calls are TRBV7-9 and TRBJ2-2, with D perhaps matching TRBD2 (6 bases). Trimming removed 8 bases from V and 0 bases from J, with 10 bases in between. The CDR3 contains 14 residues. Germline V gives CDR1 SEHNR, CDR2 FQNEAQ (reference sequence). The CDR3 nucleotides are TGTGCCAGCGAGGGACTTTCGAACACCGGGGAGCTGTTTTTT. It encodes CASEGLSNTGELFF.

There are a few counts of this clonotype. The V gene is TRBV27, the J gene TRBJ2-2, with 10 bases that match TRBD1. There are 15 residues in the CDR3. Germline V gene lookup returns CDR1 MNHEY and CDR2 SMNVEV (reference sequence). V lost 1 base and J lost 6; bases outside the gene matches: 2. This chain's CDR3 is CASSLWTGGAGELFF. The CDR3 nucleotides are TGTGCCAGCAGTTTATGGACAGGGGGGGCCGGGGAGCTGTTTTTT.

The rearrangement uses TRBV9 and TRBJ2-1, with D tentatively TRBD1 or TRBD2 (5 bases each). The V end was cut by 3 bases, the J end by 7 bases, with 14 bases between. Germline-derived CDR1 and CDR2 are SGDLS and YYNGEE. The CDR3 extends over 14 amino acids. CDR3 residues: CASSARSGGNEQFF. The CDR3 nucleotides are TGTGCCAGCAGCGCCCGATCTGGGGGAAATGAGCAGTTCTTC.

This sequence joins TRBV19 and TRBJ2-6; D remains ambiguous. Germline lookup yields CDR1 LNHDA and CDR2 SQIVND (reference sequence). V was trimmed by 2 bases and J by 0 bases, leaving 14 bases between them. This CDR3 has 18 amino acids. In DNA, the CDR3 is TGTGCCAGTAGTATACGAGCTCTAACGACCTCTGGGGCCAACGTCCTGACTTTC. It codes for CASSIRALTTSGANVLTF.

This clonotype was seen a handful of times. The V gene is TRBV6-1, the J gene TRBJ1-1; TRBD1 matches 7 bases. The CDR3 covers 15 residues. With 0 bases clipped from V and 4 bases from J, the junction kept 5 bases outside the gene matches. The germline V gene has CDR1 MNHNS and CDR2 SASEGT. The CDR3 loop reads CASSEARRGFTEAFF. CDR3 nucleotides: TGTGCCAGCAGTGAAGCGCGCAGGGGGTTCACTGAAGCTTTCTTT.